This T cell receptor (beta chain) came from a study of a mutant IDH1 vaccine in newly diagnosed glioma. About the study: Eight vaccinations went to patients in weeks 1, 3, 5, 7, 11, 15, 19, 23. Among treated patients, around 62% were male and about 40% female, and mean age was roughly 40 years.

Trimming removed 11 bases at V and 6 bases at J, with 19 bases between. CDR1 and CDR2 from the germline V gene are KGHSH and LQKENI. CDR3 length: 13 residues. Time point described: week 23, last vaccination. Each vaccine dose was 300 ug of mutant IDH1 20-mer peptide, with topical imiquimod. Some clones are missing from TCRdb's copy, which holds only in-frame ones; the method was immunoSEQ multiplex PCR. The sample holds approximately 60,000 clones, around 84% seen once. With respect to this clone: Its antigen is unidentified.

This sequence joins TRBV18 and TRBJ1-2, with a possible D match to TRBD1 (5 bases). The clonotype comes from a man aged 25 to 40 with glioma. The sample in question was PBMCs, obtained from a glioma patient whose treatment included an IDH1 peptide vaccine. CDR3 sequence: CAVGQEGYDGYTF. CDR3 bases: TGTGCCGTTGGACAAGAGGGGTATGATGGCTACACCTTC. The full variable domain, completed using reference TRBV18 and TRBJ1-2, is NAGVMQNPRHLVRRRGQEARLRCSPMKGHSHVYWYRQLPEEGLKFMVYLQKENIIDESGMPKERFSAEFPKEGPSILRIQQVVRGDSAAYFCAVGQEGYDGYTFGSGTRLTVV.